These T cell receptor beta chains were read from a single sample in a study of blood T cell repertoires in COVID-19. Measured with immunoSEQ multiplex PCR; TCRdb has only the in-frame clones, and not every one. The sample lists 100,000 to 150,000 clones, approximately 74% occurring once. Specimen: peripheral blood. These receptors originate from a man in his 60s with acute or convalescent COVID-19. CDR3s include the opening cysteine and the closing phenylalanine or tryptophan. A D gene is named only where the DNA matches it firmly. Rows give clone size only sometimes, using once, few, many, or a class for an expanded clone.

cdr3_nt: TGTGCCAGCAGCGCGTACGCATACGAGCAGTACTTC; cdr3_aa: CASSAYAYEQYF; j_call: TRBJ2-7; d_call: NA; clone_size: once; v_call: TRBV7-6
cdr3_nt: TGCGCCAGCAGCGGGGGACAGACCTACGAGCAGTACTTC; cdr3_aa: CASSGGQTYEQYF; j_call: TRBJ2-7; d_call: TRBD1; clone_size: NA; v_call: TRBV5-1
cdr3_nt: TGTGCCAGCAGTCCTCCACCGACAGGGAGTTCTGTTTGGCGGCCCCAGCATTTT; cdr3_aa: CASSPPPTGSSVWRPQHF; j_call: TRBJ1-5; d_call: TRBD1; clone_size: NA; v_call: TRBV28
cdr3_nt: TGTGCCAGCAGCTTAGACAGGGGGCAATATGGCTACACCTTC; cdr3_aa: CASSLDRGQYGYTF; j_call: TRBJ1-2; d_call: TRBD1; clone_size: NA; v_call: TRBV7-2
cdr3_nt: TGTGCCAGCAGCCCAAATAAACTAGGCTACACCTTC; cdr3_aa: CASSPNKLGYTF; j_call: TRBJ1-2; d_call: NA; clone_size: NA; v_call: TRBV5-6
cdr3_nt: TGTGCCAGCAGCATTGGGACTAGCGCCTACAATGAGCAGTTCTTC; cdr3_aa: CASSIGTSAYNEQFF; j_call: TRBJ2-1; d_call: TRBD2; clone_size: NA; v_call: TRBV9
cdr3_nt: TGTGCCAGCAGTCACAGTACCGAGCAGTACTTC; cdr3_aa: CASSHSTEQYF; j_call: TRBJ2-7; d_call: NA; clone_size: NA; v_call: TRBV12-3/TRBV12-4
cdr3_nt: TGTGCCAGCAGCCATCCCGACAGCGTGGGTGGGGAATCCTTCTTT; cdr3_aa: CASSHPDSVGGESFF; j_call: TRBJ1-1; d_call: NA; clone_size: few; v_call: TRBV4-2
cdr3_nt: TGTGCCAGCAGCCAAGATAGGACTCTGCAGCCCCAGCATTTT; cdr3_aa: CASSQDRTLQPQHF; j_call: TRBJ1-5; d_call: NA; clone_size: NA; v_call: TRBV3-1/TRBV3-2
cdr3_nt: TGTGCCAGCAGAACAGGGGGCGCAGGAAATGGCTACACCTTC; cdr3_aa: CASRTGGAGNGYTF; j_call: TRBJ1-2; d_call: TRBD1; clone_size: NA; v_call: TRBV6-5
cdr3_nt: TGTGCCAGCAGTTACTCTCAGGGGAGGGGTGAAGCTTTCTTT; cdr3_aa: CASSYSQGRGEAFF; j_call: TRBJ1-1; d_call: NA; clone_size: once; v_call: TRBV6-5
cdr3_nt: TGTGCTAGTGGTTTGTTCTCACCCATTCTAGCGGGAGTAAGGCAGTTCTTC; cdr3_aa: CASGLFSPILAGVRQFF; j_call: TRBJ2-1; d_call: TRBD2; clone_size: NA; v_call: TRBV12-5
cdr3_nt: TGTGCCAGCAGCTTCCGACAGGGCAGGAGGGAAAAACTGTTTTTT; cdr3_aa: CASSFRQGRREKLFF; j_call: TRBJ1-4; d_call: TRBD1; clone_size: NA; v_call: TRBV5-6
cdr3_nt: TGTGCCAGCAGTTTCCGGCAGGAGAACACTGAAGCTTTCTTT; cdr3_aa: CASSFRQENTEAFF; j_call: TRBJ1-1; d_call: NA; clone_size: once; v_call: TRBV27
cdr3_nt: TGTGCCAGCAGTTACTCACAGGGCCTTAATGAAAAACTGTTTTTT; cdr3_aa: CASSYSQGLNEKLFF; j_call: TRBJ1-4; d_call: NA; clone_size: NA; v_call: TRBV6-5
cdr3_nt: TGTGCCAGCAGCCGTATACAGGGGGCAAATTCACCCCTCCACTTT; cdr3_aa: CASSRIQGANSPLHF; j_call: TRBJ1-6; d_call: TRBD1; clone_size: NA; v_call: TRBV11-2
cdr3_nt: TGTGCCAGCAGCATGGGACTGCGTAACTATGGCTACACCTTC; cdr3_aa: CASSMGLRNYGYTF; j_call: TRBJ1-2; d_call: NA; clone_size: NA; v_call: TRBV5-8
cdr3_nt: TGTGCCAGCAGCCAGACAGGGTCTAATGAAAAACTGTTTTTT; cdr3_aa: CASSQTGSNEKLFF; j_call: TRBJ1-4; d_call: TRBD1; clone_size: once; v_call: TRBV6-5
cdr3_nt: TGTGCCAGCACCGAAAAAGGAACAGGGGTCTACAATGAGCAGTTCTTC; cdr3_aa: CASTEKGTGVYNEQFF; j_call: TRBJ2-1; d_call: TRBD1; clone_size: NA; v_call: TRBV6-6
cdr3_nt: TGTGCCTGGAGTCCTACAGGGAAGTTAACTATGCCCTACACCTTC; cdr3_aa: CAWSPTGKLTMPYTF; j_call: TRBJ1-2; d_call: NA; clone_size: few; v_call: TRBV30
cdr3_nt: TGCGCCAGCAGCCAAGATCGGGTGGAGACAGGGGGGATGAACACTGAAGCTTTCTTT; cdr3_aa: CASSQDRVETGGMNTEAFF; j_call: TRBJ1-1; d_call: TRBD1; clone_size: few; v_call: TRBV4-1
cdr3_nt: TGTGTCGTCCTACACCAAGAGACCCAGTACTTC; cdr3_aa: CVVLHQETQYF; j_call: TRBJ2-5; d_call: NA; clone_size: NA; v_call: TRBV7-9